These 7 T cell receptor beta chains were sequenced from one sample in a study of blood T cell repertoires in COVID-19. Clones were read by immunoSEQ multiplex PCR, and TCRdb kept only the in-frame ones, dropping some. The top ten hold about 18% of the sample, which has under 75,000 clones, 80% seen once. The sequenced material came from peripheral blood. The receptors come from a man between 70 and 80 years old who had recovered from COVID-19.

V is TRBV11-2 and J is TRBJ2-1; the match to TRBD1 covers 9 bases. With 6 bases clipped from V and 4 bases from J, the junction kept 7 bases outside the gene matches. This CDR3 has 15 amino acids. Germline values: CDR1 SGHAT, CDR2 FQNNGV. CDR3 in DNA: TGTGCCAGCAGGTTGGACAGGGGATTGTACAATGAGCAGTTCTTC. It encodes CASRLDRGLYNEQFF.

The chain is built from TRBV25-1 and TRBJ2-6; no clear D gene. V was pared by 5 bases and J by 2 bases, with 10 bases between. This CDR3 has 15 residues. Germline values: CDR1 MGHDK, CDR2 SYGVNS. The DNA of the CDR3 is TGTGCCAGCAGTCCCCCCAGTGCTGGGGCCAACGTCCTGACTTTC. The encoded protein is CASSPPSAGANVLTF.

The chain uses TRBV18 and TRBJ2-3; TRBD1 aligns across 8 bases. The CDR3 is 14 residues long. V lost 2 bases and J lost 7; bases outside the gene matches: 5. Germline loops: CDR1 KGHSH, CDR2 LQKENI. The chain's CDR3 is CASSPFQGANTQYF. CDR3 nucleotides: TGTGCCAGCTCACCATTTCAGGGGGCAAATACGCAGTATTTT.

This CDR3 is CSVRSFNEKLFF. The CDR3 DNA reads as TGCAGCGTTCGGAGTTTTAATGAAAAACTGTTTTTT. The V call is TRBV29-1, the J call TRBJ1-4; D gene ambiguous. There are 12 residues in the CDR3. V was clipped by 5 bases and J by 4 bases, with 8 bases between them. CDR1 is SQVTM and CDR2 is ANQGSEA in the germline V gene.

This clone was observed a few times. The chain carries TRBV19 and TRBJ2-1; TRBD2 aligns across 8 bases. CDR3 length equals 14 residues. V was pared by 4 bases and J by 4 bases, with 3 bases of the junction left unmatched. Germline CDR1 LNHDA, CDR2 SQIVND (reference sequence). The chain's CDR3 is CASSTGRGYNEQFF. CDR3 DNA: TGTGCCAGTAGTACCGGGAGGGGTTACAATGAGCAGTTCTTC.

The gene calls are TRBV6-5 and TRBJ2-7; D may be TRBD1 (5 bases). Germline CDR1 reads MNHEY; CDR2 reads SVGAGI. V lost 5 bases and J 3 bases, leaving 14 bases between the germline ends. This CDR3 spans 14 amino acids. The CDR3 protein is CASSPRGGYYEQYF. CDR3 DNA: TGTGCCAGCAGTCCTAGGGGTGGGTACTACGAGCAGTACTTC.

The J gene is TRBJ1-5, the V gene TRBV5-6; 10 bases align to TRBD1. The CDR3 has 13 residues. Germline V gives CDR1 SGHDT, CDR2 YYEEEE. V shed 3 bases, J shed 9 bases, and the junction held 3 bases outside the gene matches. In DNA form, the CDR3 reads TGTGCCAGCAGCTCGGGACAGGGGACGCCCCAGCATTTT. Encoded protein: CASSSGQGTPQHF.